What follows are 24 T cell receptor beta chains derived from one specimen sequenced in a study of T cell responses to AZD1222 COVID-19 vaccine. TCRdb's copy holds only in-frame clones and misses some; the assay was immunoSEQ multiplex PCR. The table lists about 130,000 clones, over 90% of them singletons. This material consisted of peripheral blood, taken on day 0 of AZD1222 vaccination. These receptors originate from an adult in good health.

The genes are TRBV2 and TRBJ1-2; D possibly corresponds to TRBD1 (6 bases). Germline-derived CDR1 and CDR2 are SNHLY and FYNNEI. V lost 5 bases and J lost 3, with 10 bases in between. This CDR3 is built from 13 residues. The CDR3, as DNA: TGTGCCAGCAGTTGGGACATATACTATGGCTACACCTTC. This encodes CASSWDIYYGYTF.

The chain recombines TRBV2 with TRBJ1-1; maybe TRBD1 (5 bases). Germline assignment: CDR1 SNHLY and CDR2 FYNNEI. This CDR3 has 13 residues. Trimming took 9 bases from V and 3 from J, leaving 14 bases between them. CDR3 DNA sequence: TGTGCCAGTGCAGGGAGCTGGTACACTGAAGCTTTCTTT. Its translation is CASAGSWYTEAFF.

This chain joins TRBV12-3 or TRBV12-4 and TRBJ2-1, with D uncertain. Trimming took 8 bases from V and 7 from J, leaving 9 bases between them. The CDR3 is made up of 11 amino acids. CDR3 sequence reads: CASGPLNEQFF. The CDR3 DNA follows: TGTGCCAGCGGACCCTTGAATGAGCAGTTCTTC.

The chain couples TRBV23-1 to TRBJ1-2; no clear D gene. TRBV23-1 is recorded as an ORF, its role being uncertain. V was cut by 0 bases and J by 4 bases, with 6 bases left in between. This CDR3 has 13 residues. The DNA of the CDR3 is TGCGCCAGCAGTCAATCGAGTGTCTATGGCTACACCTTC. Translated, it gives CASSQSSVYGYTF.

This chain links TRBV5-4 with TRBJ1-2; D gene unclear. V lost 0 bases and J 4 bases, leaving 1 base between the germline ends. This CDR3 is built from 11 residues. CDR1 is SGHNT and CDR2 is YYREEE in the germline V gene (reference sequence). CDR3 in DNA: TGTGCCAGCAGCTTGGGCTATGGCTACACCTTC. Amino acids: CASSLGYGYTF.

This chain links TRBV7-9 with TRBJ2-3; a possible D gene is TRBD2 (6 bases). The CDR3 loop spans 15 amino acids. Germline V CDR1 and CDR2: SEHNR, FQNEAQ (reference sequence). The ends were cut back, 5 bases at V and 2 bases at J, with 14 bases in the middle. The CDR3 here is CASSPRDSTTDTQYF. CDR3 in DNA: TGTGCCAGCAGCCCCCGGGACTCCACCACAGATACGCAGTATTTT. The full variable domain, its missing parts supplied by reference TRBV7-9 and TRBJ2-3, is DTGVSQNPRHKITKRGQNVTFRCDPISEHNRLYWYRQTLGQGPEFLTYFQNEAQLEKSRLLSDRFSAERPKGSFSTLEIQRTEQGDSAMYLCASSPRDSTTDTQYFGPGTRLTVL.

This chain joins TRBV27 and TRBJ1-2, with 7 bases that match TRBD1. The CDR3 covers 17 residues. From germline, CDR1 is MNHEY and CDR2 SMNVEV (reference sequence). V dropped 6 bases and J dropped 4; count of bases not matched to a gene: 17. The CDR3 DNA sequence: TGTGCCAGCAGCTGGACCGTTCGGACAGGATCCCTCTATGGCTACACCTTC. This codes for CASSWTVRTGSLYGYTF.

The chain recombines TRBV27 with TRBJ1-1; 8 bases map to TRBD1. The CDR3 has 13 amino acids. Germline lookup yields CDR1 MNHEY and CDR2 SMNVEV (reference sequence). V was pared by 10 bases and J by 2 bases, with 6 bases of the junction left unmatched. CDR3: CATKQGVNTEAFF. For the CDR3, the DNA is TGTGCCACCAAACAGGGGGTTAACACTGAAGCTTTCTTT.

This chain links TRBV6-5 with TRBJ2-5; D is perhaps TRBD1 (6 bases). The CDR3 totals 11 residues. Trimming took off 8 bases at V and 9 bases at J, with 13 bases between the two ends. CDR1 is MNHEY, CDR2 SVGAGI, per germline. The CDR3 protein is CASSGTTAQYF. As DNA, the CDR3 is TGTGCCAGCTCCGGGACAACGGCCCAGTACTTC.

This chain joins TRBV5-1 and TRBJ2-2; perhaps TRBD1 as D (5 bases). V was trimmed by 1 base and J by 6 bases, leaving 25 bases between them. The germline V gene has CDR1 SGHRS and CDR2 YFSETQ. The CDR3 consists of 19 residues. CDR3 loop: CASSLNTPPLQGRAGELFF. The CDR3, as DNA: TGCGCCAGCAGCTTGAATACCCCACCCCTCCAGGGAAGGGCCGGGGAGCTGTTTTTT.

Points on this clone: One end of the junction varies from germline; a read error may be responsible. DNA of the CDR3: TGTGCCAGCAGTCAAGCGGCCTTCAATGAGCAGTTCTTC. This gives the protein CASSQAAFNEQFF. The rearrangement joins TRBV6-1 to TRBJ2-1; tentatively, D is TRBD2 (5 bases). The germline gives CDR1 MNHNS, CDR2 SASEGT. The CDR3 is 13 amino acids.

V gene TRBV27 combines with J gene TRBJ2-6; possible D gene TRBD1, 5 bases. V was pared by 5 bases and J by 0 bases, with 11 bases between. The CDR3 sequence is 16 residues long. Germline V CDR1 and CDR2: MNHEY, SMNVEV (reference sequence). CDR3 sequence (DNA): TGTGCCAGCAGTCTAAGAAGGGGCTCTGGGGCCAACGTCCTGACTTTC. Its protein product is CASSLRRGSGANVLTF. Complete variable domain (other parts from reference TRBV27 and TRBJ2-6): EAQVTQNPRYLITVTGKKLTVTCSQNMNHEYMSWYRQDPGLGLRQIYYSMNVEVTDKGDVPEGYKVSRKEKRNFPLILESPSPNQTSLYFCASSLRRGSGANVLTFGAGSRLTVL.

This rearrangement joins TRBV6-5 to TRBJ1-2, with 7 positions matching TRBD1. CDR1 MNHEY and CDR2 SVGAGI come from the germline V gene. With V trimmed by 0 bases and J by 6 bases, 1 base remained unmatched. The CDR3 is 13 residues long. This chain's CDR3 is CASSYSRGHGYTF. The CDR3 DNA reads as TGTGCCAGCAGTTACTCGAGGGGGCATGGCTACACCTTC.

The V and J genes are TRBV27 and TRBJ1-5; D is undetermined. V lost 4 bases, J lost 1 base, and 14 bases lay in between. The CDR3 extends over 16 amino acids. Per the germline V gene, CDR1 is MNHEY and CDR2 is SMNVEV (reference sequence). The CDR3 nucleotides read TGTGCCAGCAGTTCTCAAGCGTTTCGGAGCAATCAGCCCCAGCATTTT. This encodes CASSSQAFRSNQPQHF.

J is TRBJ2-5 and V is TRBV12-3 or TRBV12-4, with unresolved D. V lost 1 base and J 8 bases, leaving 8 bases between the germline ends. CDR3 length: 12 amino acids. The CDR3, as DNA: TGTGCCAGCAGTTTAGGCGCCCCTACCCAGTACTTC. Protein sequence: CASSLGAPTQYF.

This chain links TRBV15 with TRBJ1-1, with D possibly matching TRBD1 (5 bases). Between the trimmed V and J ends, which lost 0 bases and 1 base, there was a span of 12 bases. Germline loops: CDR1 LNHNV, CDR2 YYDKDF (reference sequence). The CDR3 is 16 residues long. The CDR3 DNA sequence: TGTGCCACCAGCAGAGATAATTTCGGGGGGAACACTGAAGCTTTCTTT. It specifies CATSRDNFGGNTEAFF. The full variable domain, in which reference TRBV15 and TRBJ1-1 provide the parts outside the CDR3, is DAMVIQNPRYQVTQFGKPVTLSCSQTLNHNVMYWYQQKSSQAPKLLFHYYDKDFNNEADTPDNFQSRRPNTSFCFLDIRSPGLGDTAMYLCATSRDNFGGNTEAFFGQGTRLTVV.

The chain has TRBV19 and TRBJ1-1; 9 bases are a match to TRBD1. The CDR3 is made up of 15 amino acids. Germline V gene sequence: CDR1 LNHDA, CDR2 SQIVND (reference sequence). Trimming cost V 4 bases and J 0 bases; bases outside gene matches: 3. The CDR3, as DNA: TGTGCCAGTAGTAAGGGACAGGGTCTGAACACTGAAGCTTTCTTT. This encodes CASSKGQGLNTEAFF.

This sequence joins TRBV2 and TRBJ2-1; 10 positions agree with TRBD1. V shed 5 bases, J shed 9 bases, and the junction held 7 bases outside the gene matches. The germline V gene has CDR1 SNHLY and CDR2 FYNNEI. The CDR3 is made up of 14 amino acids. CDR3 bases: TGTGCCAGCAGTCCGGACAGGGGGAAAAGTGAGCAGTTCTTC. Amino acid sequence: CASSPDRGKSEQFF.

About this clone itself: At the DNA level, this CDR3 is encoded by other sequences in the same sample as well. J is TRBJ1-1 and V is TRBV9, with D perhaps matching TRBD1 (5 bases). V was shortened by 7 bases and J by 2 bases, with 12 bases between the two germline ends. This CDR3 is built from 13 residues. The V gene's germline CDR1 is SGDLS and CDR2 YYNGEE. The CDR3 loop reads CASSRGGNTEAFF. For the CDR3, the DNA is TGTGCCAGCTCCCGGGGGGGTAACACTGAAGCTTTCTTT.

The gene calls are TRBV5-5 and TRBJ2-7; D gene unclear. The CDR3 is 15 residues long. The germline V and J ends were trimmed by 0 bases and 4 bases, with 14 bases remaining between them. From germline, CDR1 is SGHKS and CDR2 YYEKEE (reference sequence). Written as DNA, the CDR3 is TGTGCCAGCAGCTTGGCCGGTGGGCAACTATACGAGCAGTACTTC. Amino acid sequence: CASSLAGGQLYEQYF. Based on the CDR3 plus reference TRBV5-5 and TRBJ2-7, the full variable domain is DAGVTQSPTHLIKTRGQQVTLRCSPISGHKSVSWYQQVLGQGPQFIFQYYEKEERGRGNFPDRFSARQFPNYSSELNVNALLLGDSALYLCASSLAGGQLYEQYFGPGTRLTVT.

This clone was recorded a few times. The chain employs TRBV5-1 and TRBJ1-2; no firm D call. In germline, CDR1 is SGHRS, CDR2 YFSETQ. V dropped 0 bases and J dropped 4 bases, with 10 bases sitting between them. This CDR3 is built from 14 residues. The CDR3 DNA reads TGCGCCAGCAGCTTGGGTAAGGCCAGCTATGGCTACACCTTC. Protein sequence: CASSLGKASYGYTF.

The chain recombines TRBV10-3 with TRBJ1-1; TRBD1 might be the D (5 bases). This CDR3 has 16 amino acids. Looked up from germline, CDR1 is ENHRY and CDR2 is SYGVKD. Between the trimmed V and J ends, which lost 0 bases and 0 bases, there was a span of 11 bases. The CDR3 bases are TGTGCCATCAGTGAGTCGAGACAGACAATGAACACTGAAGCTTTCTTT. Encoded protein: CAISESRQTMNTEAFF.

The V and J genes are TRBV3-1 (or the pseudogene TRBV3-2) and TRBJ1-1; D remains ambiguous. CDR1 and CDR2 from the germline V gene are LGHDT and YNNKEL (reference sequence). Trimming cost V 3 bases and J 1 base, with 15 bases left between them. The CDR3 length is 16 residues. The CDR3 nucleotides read TGTGCCAGCAGCCACAGAACTATTTACCAGAACACTGAAGCTTTCTTT. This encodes CASSHRTIYQNTEAFF.

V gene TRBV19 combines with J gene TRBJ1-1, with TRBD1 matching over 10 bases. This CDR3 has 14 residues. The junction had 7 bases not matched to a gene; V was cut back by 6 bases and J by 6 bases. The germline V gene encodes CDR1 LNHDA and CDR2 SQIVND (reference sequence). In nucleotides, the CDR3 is TGTGCCAGTAGGACAGGGGGCGAGTGGCCTGAAGCTTTCTTT. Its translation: CASRTGGEWPEAFF.